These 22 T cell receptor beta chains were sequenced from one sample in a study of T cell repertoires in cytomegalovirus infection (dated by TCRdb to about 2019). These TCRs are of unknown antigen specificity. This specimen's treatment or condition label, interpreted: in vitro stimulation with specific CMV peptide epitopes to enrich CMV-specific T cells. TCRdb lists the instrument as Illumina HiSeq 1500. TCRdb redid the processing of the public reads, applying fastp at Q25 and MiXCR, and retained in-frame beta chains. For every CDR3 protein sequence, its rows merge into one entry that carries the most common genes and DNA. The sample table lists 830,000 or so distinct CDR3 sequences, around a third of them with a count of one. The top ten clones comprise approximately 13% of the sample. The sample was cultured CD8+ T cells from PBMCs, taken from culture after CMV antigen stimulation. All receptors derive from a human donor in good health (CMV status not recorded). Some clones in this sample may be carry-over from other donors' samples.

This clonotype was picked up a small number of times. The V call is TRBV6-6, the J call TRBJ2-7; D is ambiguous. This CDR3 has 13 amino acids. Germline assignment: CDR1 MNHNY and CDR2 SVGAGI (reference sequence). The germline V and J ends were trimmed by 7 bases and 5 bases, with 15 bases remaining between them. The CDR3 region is CASMGRSWDEQYF. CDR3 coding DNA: TGTGCCAGCATGGGCAGGTCGTGGGACGAGCAGTACTTC.

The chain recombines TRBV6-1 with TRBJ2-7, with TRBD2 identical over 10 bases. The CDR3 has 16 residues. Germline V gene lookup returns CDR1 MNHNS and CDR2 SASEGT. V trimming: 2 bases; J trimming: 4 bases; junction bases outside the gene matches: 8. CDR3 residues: CASSESPWTSGYEQYF. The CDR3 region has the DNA TGTGCCAGCAGTGAAAGCCCCTGGACTAGCGGATACGAGCAGTACTTC.

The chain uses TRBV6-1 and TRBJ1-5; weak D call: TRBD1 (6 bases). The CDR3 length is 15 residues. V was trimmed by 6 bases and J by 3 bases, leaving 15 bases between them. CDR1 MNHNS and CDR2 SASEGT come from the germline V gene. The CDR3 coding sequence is TGTGCCAGCAGACTATACAGGGCCCCCAATCAGCCCCAGCATTTT. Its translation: CASRLYRAPNQPQHF.

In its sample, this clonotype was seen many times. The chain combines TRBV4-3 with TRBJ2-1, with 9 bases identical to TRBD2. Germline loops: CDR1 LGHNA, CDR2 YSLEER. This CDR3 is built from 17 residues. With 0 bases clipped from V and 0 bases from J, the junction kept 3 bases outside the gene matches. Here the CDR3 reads CASSQDRLADSYNEQFF. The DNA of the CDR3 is TGCGCCAGCAGCCAAGACCGACTAGCGGACTCCTACAATGAGCAGTTCTTC.

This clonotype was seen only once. CDR3 sequence: CASAGGRGGTGELFF. Written as DNA, the CDR3 is TGCGCCAGCGCGGGAGGACGTGGTGGCACCGGGGAGCTGTTTTTT. The chain uses TRBV4-1 and TRBJ2-2; 8 positions match TRBD2. The CDR3 loop spans 15 amino acids. J lost 4 bases, V lost 8 bases, and 9 bases had no gene match. The germline CDR1 and CDR2 sequences are MGHRA and YSYEKL.

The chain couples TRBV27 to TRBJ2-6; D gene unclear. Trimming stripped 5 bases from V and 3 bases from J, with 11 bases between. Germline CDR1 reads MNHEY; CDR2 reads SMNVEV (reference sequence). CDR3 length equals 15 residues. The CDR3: CASSPFSGGANVLTF. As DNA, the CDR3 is TGTGCCAGCAGTCCGTTTTCCGGTGGGGCCAACGTCCTGACTTTC.

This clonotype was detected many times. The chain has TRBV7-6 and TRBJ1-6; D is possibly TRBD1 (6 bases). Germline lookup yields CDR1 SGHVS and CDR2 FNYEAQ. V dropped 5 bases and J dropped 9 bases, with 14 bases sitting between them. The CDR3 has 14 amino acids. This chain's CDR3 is CASSQQGEGSPLHF. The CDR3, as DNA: TGTGCCAGCAGCCAACAGGGTGAGGGTTCACCCCTCCACTTT. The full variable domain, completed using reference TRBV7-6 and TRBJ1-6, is GAGVSQSPRYKVTKRGQDVALRCDPISGHVSLYWYRQALGQGPEFLTYFNYEAQQDKSGLPNDRFSAERPEGSISTLTIQRTEQRDSAMYRCASSQQGEGSPLHFGNGTRLTVT.

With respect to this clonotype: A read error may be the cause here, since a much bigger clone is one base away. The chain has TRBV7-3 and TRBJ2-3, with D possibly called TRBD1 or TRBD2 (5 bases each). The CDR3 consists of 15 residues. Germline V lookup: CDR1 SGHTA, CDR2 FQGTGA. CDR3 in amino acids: CDSSFDGAETDTQYF. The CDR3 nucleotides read TGTGACAGCAGCTTTGACGGGGCCGAAACAGATACGCAGTATTTT.

The CDR3 bases are TGCAGTGCTAGAGATAAGCTTCTCCGGGACCCAGCGCGGGCTAAAAACATTCAGTACTTC. It codes for CSARDKLLRDPARAKNIQYF. The chain has TRBV20-1 and TRBJ2-4, with D tentatively TRBD1 or TRBD2 (5 bases each). The V gene lost 0 bases and the J gene lost 4 bases, with 28 bases spanning the gap. Per germline, CDR1 DFQATT and CDR2 SNEGSKA (reference sequence). The CDR3 totals 20 residues.

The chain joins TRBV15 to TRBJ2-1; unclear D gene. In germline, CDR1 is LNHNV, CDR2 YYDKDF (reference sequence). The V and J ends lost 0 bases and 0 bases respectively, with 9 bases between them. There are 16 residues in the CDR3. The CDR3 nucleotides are TGTGCCACCAGCAGAGATTGGGCGAGCTCCTACAATGAGCAGTTCTTC. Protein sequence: CATSRDWASSYNEQFF.

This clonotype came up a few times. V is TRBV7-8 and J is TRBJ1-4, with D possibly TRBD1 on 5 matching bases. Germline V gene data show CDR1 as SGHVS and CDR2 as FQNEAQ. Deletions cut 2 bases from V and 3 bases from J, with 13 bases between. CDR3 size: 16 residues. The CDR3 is CASSLFPQGANEKLFF. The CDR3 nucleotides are TGTGCCAGCAGCTTATTTCCCCAGGGTGCTAATGAAAAACTGTTTTTT.

CDR3 protein: CASKTGRLRFHEQFF. The DNA of the CDR3 is TGTGCCAGCAAGACGGGGCGGCTAAGGTTCCATGAGCAGTTCTTC. V and J are TRBV28 and TRBJ2-1; D assignment may be TRBD1 or TRBD2 (5 bases each). Looked up from germline, CDR1 is MDHEN and CDR2 is SYDVKM. This CDR3 is built from 15 residues. V gave up 7 bases and J gave up 8 bases, with 21 bases separating them. Filled out from reference TRBV28 and TRBJ2-1, the complete variable domain reads DVKVTQSSRYLVKRTGEKVFLECVQDMDHENMFWYRQDPGLGLRLIYFSYDVKMKEKGDIPEGYSVSREKKERFSLILESASTNQTSMYLCASKTGRLRFHEQFFGPGTRLTVL.

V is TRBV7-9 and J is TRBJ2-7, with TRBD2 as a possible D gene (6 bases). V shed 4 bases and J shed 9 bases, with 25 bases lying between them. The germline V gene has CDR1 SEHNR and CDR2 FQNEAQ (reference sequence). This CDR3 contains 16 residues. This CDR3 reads CASSSSVARGAFMQYF. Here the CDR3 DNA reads TGTGCCAGCAGCTCCTCCGTGGCGCGGGGAGCTTTTATGCAGTACTTC.

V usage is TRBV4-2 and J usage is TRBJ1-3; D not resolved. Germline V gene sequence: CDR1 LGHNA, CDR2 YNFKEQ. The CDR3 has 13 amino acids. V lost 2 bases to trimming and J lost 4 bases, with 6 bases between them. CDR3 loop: CASSQTEGNTIYF. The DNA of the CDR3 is TGTGCCAGCAGCCAAACCGAAGGAAACACCATATATTTT.

CDR3 DNA sequence: TGTGCCAGTAGTATAGGGAGGATCCTCCCGAGCACCGGGGAGCTGTTTTTT. Translating it yields CASSIGRILPSTGELFF. The V and J genes are TRBV19 and TRBJ2-2, with D possibly being TRBD2 (5 bases). This CDR3 contains 17 residues. Germline V gives CDR1 LNHDA, CDR2 SQIVND (reference sequence). Trimming pared 1 base from V and 4 bases from J, leaving 16 bases between. The whole variable domain, remainder taken from reference TRBV19 and TRBJ2-2, is DGGITQSPKYLFRKEGQNVTLSCEQNLNHDAMYWYRQDPGQGLRLIYYSQIVNDFQKGDIAEGYSVSREKKESFPLTVTSAQKNPTAFYLCASSIGRILPSTGELFFGEGSRLTVL.

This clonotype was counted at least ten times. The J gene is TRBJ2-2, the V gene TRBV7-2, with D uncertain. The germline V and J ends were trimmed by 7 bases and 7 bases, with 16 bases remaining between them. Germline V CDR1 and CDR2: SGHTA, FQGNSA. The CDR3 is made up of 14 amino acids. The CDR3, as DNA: TGTGCCAGCATCACTGATCCGGTGTTCGGGGAGCTGTTTTTT. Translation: CASITDPVFGELFF.

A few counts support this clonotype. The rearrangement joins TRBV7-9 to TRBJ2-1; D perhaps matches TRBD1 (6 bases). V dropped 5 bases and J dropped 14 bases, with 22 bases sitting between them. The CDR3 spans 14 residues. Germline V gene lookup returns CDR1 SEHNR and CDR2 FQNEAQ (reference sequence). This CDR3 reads CASSPAKIRDKKFF. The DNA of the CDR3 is TGTGCCAGCAGCCCTGCAAAAATCCGGGACAAAAAGTTCTTC.

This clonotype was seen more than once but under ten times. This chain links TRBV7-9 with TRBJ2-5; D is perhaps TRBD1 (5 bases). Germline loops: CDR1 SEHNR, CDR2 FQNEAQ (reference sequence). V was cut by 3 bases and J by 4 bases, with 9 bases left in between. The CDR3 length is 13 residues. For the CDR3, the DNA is TGTGCCAGCAGCTTCAGGGTTGGAGAGACCCAGTACTTC. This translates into CASSFRVGETQYF.

The CDR3: CASSPVPTVTEAFF. The CDR3 bases are TGTGCCAGCAGCCCAGTCCCCACAGTCACTGAAGCTTTCTTT. The chain carries TRBV13 and TRBJ1-1; D is unclear. Looked up from germline, CDR1 is PRHDT and CDR2 is FYEKMQ (reference sequence). The V end was cut by 5 bases, the J end by 4 bases, with 14 bases between. The CDR3 is made up of 14 amino acids.

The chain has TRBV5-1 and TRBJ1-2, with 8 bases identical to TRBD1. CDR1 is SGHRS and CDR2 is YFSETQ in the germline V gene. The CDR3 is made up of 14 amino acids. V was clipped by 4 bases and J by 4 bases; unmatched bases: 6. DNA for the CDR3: TGCGCCAGCAGCCAGACAGGGGACCTCTATGGCTACACCTTC. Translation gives CASSQTGDLYGYTF.

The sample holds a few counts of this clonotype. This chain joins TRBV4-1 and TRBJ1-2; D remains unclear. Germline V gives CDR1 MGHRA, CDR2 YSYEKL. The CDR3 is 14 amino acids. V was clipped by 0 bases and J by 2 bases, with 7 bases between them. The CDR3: CASSQDPGNYGYTF. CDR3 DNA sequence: TGCGCCAGCAGCCAAGATCCGGGGAACTATGGCTACACCTTC.

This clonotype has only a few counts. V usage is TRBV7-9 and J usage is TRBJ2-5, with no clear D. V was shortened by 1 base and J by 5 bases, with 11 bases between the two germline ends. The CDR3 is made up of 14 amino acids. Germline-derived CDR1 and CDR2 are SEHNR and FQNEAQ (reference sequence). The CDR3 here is CASSLVLYGETQYF. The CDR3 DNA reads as TGTGCCAGCAGCTTAGTTCTATACGGGGAGACCCAGTACTTC.